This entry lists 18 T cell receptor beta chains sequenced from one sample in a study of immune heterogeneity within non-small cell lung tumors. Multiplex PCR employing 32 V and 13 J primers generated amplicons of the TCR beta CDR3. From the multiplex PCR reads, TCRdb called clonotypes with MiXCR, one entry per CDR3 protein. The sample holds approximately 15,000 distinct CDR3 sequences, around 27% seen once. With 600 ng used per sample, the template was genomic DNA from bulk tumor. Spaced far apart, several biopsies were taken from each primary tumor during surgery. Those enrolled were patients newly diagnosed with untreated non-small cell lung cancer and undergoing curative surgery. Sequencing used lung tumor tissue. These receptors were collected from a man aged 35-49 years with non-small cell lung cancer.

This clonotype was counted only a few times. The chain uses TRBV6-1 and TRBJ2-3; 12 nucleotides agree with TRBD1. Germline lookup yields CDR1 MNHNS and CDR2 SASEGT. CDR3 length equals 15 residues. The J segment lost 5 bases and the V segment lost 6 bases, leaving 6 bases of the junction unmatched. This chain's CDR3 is CASRGQGARRDTQYF. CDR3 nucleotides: TGTGCCAGCAGGGGACAGGGGGCGCGGAGAGATACGCAGTATTTT.

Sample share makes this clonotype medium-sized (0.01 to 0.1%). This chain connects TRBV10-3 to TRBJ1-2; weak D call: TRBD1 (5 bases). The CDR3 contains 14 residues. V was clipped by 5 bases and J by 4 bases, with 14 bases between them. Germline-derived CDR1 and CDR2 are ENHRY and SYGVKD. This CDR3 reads CAISTGTEGYGYTF. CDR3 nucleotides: TGTGCCATCAGTACCGGGACCGAAGGCTATGGCTACACCTTC.

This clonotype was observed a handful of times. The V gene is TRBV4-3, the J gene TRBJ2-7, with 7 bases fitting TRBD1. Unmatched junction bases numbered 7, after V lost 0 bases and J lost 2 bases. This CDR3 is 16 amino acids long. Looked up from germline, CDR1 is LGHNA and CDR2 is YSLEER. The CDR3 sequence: CASSQDRTGSTYEQYF. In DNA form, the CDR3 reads TGCGCCAGCAGCCAAGACCGGACAGGTAGCACCTACGAGCAGTACTTC.

The CDR3 protein is CASSQTPNEQFF. For the CDR3, the DNA is TGTGCCAGCAGCCAAACACCCAATGAGCAGTTCTTC. The chain couples TRBV4-2 to TRBJ2-1; D remains ambiguous. Germline V gene data show CDR1 as LGHNA and CDR2 as YNFKEQ. The CDR3 has 12 amino acids. The ends were cut back, 2 bases at V and 6 bases at J, with 5 bases in the middle.

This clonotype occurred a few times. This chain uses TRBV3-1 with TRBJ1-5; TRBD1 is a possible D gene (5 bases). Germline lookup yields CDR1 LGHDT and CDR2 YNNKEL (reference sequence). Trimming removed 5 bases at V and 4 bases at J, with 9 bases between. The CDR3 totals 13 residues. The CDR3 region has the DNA TGTGCCAGCAGCGGCGGGGGAAATCAGCCCCAGCATTTT. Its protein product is CASSGGGNQPQHF. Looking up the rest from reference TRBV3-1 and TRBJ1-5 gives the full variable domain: DTAVSQTPKYLVTQMGNDKSIKCEQNLGHDTMYWYKQDSKKFLKIMFSYNNKELIINETVPNRFSPKSPDKAHLNLHINSLELGDSAVYFCASSGGGNQPQHFGDGTRLSIL.

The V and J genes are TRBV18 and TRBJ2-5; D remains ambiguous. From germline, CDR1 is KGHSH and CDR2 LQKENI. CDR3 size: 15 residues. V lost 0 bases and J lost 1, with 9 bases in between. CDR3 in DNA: TGTGCCAGCTCACCACCGTCCGTCCCCCAAGAGACCCAGTACTTC. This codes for CASSPPSVPQETQYF. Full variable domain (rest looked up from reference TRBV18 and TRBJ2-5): NAGVMQNPRHLVRRRGQEARLRCSPMKGHSHVYWYRQLPEEGLKFMVYLQKENIIDESGMPKERFSAEFPKEGPSILRIQQVVRGDSAAYFCASSPPSVPQETQYFGPGTRLLVL.

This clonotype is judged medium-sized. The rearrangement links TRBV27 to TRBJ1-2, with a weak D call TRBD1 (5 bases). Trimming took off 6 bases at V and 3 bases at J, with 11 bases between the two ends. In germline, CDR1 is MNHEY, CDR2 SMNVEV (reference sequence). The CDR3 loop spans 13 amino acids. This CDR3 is CASSLDSDYGYTF. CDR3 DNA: TGTGCCAGCAGCCTCGACAGCGACTATGGCTACACCTTC.

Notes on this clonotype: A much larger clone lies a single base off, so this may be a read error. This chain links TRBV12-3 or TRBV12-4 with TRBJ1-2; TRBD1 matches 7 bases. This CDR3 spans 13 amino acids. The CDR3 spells CANSSRTGRGYTF. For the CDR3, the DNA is TGTGCCAACAGTTCTCGGACAGGTCGGGGCTACACCTTC.

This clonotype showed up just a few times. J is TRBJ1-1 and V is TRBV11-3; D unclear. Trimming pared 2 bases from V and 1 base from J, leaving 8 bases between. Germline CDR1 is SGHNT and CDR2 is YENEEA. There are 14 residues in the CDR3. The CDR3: CASSLPGSNTEAFF. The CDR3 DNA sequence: TGTGCCAGCAGCTTACCAGGATCGAACACTGAAGCTTTCTTT.

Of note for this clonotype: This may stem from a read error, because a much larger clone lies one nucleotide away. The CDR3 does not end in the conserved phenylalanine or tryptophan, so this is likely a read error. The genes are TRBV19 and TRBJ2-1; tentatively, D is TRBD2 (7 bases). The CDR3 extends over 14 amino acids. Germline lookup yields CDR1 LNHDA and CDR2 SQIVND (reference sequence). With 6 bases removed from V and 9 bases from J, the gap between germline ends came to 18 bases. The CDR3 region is CASREGGPVGEQFL. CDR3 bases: TGTGCCAGTAGGGAGGGGGGGCCGGTTGGTGAGCAGTTCTTG.

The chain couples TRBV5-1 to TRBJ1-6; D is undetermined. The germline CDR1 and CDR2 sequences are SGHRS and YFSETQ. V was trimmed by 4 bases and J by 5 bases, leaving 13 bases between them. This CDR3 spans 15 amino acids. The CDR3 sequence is CASSTGRINNSPLHF. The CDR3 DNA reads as TGCGCCAGCAGCACGGGCAGGATTAATAATTCACCCCTCCACTTT.

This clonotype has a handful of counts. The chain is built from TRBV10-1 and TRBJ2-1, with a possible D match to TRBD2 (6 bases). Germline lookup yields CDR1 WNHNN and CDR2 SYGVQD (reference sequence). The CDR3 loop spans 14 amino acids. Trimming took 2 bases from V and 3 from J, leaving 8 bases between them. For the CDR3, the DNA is TGCGCCAGCAGTGAGAGGGACTTCTACAATGAGCAGTTCTTC. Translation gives CASSERDFYNEQFF.

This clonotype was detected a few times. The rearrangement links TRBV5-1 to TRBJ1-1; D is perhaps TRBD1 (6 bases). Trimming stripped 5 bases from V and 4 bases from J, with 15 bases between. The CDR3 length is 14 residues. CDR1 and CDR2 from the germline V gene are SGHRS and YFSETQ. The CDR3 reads CASSYGLGATEAFF. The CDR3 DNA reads TGCGCCAGCAGTTACGGACTGGGGGCCACTGAAGCTTTCTTT.

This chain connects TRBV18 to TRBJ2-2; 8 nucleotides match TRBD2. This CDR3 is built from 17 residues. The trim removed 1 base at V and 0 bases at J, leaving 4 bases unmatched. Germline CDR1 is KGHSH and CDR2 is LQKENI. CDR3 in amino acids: CASSPRGLAANTGELFF. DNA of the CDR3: TGTGCCAGCTCACCACGAGGACTAGCAGCGAACACCGGGGAGCTGTTTTTT. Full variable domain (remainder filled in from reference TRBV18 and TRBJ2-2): NAGVMQNPRHLVRRRGQEARLRCSPMKGHSHVYWYRQLPEEGLKFMVYLQKENIIDESGMPKERFSAEFPKEGPSILRIQQVVRGDSAAYFCASSPRGLAANTGELFFGEGSRLTVL.

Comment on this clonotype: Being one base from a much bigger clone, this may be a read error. CDR3 sequence (DNA): TGCACCGCAAACAGGGTTGGGGACTATGGCTACACCTTC. Its translation is CTANRVGDYGYTF. V gene TRBV20-1 combines with J gene TRBJ1-2, with TRBD1 as a possible D gene (6 bases). Germline V gene sequence: CDR1 DFQATT, CDR2 SNEGSKA (reference sequence). The CDR3 runs 13 residues.

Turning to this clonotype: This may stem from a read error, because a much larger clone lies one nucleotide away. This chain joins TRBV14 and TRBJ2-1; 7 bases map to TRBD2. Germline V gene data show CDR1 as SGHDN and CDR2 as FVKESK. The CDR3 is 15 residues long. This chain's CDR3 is CANSQAWAGVNEQFF. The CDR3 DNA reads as TGTGCCAACAGCCAAGCCTGGGCGGGAGTTAATGAGCAGTTCTTC.

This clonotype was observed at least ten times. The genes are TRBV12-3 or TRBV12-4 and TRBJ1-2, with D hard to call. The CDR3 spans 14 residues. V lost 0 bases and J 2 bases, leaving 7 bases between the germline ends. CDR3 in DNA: TGTGCCAGCAGTTTAGCTTTTGGGAACTATGGCTACACCTTC. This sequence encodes CASSLAFGNYGYTF.

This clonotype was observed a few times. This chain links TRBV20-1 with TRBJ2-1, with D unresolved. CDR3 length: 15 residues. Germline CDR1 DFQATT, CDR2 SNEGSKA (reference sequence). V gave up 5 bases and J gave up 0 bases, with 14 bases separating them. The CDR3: CSAPALGRSYNEQFF. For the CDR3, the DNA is TGCAGTGCTCCCGCTCTAGGGCGCTCCTACAATGAGCAGTTCTTC.